These 3 T cell receptor beta chains were all obtained from the same sample, sequenced in a study of blood T cell repertoires in COVID-19. Sequencing used immunoSEQ multiplex PCR; TCRdb keeps in-frame clones, though not all of them. Of 40,000 to 60,000 clones listed, approximately 93% were seen once; the top ten hold about 1%. Sequencing input: peripheral blood. The receptor source for this set is a man in his fifties or sixties with COVID-19, enrolled during active disease.

The rearrangement joins TRBV6-6 to TRBJ1-6; D is uncertain. The V and J ends lost 3 bases and 0 bases respectively, with 3 bases between them. Germline V gives CDR1 MNHNY, CDR2 SVGAGI (reference sequence). The CDR3 is made up of 14 amino acids. The CDR3 sequence is CASSYRSYNSPLHF. DNA of the CDR3: TGTGCCAGCAGTTATCGCTCCTATAATTCACCCCTCCACTTT.

The chain recombines TRBV25-1 with TRBJ2-5; 9 bases match TRBD1. CDR1 and CDR2 from the germline V gene are MGHDK and SYGVNS. The CDR3 loop spans 16 amino acids. With 2 bases clipped from V and 5 bases from J, the junction kept 9 bases outside the gene matches. The chain's CDR3 is CASSETGGPRGETQYF. CDR3 sequence (DNA): TGTGCCAGCAGTGAAACAGGGGGCCCTAGAGGGGAGACCCAGTACTTC.

This chain links TRBV5-4 with TRBJ2-1; unclear D gene. Trimming pared 2 bases from V and 9 bases from J, leaving 9 bases between. The CDR3 spans 12 residues. CDR1 and CDR2 (germline): SGHNT, YYREEE (reference sequence). In DNA form, the CDR3 reads TGTGCCAGCAGCTTAGACTCAGTTGAGCAGTTCTTC. Amino acid sequence: CASSLDSVEQFF.